The rows below give T cell receptor beta chains drawn from one sample of a study of blood T cell repertoires in COVID-19. The table came from immunoSEQ multiplex PCR; TCRdb's copy has only in-frame clones and leaves some out. The data show about 100,000 clones, 70% to 90% seen once. The sample taken for sequencing was peripheral blood. These receptors came from a man older than 75 with acute or convalescent COVID-19. CDR3s leave out the opening cysteine and the closing phenylalanine or tryptophan.

TRBV28	TRBJ2-5	AINGAGGLRETQY
TRBV29-1	TRBJ2-3	SVEMRLAGRTDTQY
TRBV12-3/TRBV12-4	TRBJ1-2	ASSFSEEHGYT
TRBV5-4	TRBJ1-2	ASSLLGGANYGYT
TRBV28	TRBJ2-3	ASSPQSAPVGDTQY
TRBV6-6	TRBJ1-2	ASSSSGTGSGYT
TRBV7-2	TRBJ1-1	ASSLDRGRRTEAF
TRBV5-1	TRBJ2-7	ASSLEGFGRYEQY
TRBV4-3	TRBJ1-4	ASSPGQGAGTNEKLF
TRBV27	TRBJ2-3	ASRRSAGGPTDTQY
TRBV24-1	TRBJ2-5	ATSDTRTQY
TRBV11-1	TRBJ1-1	ASSFGQGVTEAF
TRBV28	TRBJ2-5	ASSLLATGPQETQY
TRBV5-1	TRBJ2-7	ASSLSAGAGYEQY
TRBV19	TRBJ2-5	ASSGTAQETQY
TRBV7-9	TRBJ1-2	ASRITPGHDYGYT